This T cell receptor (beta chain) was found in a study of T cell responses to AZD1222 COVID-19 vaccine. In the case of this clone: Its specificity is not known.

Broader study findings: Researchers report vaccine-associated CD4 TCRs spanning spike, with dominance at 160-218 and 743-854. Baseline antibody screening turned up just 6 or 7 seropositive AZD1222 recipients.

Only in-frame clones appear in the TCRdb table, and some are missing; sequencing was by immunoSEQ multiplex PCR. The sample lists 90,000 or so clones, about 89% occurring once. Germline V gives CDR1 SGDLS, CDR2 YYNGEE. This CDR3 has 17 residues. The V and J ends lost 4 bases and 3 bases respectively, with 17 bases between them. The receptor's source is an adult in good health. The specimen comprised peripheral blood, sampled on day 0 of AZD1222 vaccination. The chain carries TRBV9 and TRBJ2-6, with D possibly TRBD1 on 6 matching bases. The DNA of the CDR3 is TGTGCCAGCAGCTTTCAAATCACAGGGCTTGGGGCCAACGTCCTGACTTTC. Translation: CASSFQITGLGANVLTF.